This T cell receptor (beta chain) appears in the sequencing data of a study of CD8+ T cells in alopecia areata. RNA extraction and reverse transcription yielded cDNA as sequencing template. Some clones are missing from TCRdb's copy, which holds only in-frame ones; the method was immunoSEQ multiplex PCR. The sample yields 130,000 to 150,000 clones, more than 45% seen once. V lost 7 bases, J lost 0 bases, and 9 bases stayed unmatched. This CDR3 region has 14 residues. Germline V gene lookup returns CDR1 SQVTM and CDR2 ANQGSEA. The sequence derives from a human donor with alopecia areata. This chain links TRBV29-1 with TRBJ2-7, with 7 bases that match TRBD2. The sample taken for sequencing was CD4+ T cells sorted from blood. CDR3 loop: CSAGGTSDSYEQYF. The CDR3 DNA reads TGCAGCGCCGGAGGTACTAGCGACTCCTACGAGCAGTACTTC.